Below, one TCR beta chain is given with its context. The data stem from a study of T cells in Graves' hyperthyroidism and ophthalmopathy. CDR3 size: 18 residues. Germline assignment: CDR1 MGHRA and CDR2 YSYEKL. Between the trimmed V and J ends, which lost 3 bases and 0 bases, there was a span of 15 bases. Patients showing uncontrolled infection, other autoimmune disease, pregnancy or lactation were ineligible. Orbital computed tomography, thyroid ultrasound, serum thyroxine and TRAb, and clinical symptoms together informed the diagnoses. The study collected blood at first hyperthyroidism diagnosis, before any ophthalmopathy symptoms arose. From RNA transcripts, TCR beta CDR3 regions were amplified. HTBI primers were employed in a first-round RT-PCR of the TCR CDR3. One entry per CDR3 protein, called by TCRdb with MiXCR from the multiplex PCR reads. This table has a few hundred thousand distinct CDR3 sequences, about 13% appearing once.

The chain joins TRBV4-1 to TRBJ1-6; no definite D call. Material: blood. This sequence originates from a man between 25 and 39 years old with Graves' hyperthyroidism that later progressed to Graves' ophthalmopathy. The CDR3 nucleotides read TGCGCCAGCAGCCAGGCACTCCGTCAATCCTCCTATAATTCACCCCTCCACTTT. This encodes CASSQALRQSSYNSPLHF.